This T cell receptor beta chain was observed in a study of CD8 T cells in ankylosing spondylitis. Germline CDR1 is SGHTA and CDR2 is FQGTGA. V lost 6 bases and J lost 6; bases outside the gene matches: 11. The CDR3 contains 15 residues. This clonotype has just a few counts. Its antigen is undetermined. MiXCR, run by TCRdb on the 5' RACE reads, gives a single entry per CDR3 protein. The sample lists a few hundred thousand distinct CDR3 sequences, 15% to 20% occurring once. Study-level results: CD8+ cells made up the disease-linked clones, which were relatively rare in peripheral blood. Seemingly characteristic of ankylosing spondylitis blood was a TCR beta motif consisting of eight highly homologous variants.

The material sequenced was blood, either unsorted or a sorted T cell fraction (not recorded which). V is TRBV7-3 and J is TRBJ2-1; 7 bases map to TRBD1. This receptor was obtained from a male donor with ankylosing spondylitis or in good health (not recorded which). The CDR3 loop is CASRPQGIDSNEQFF. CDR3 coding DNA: TGTGCCAGCAGGCCACAGGGGATAGACTCCAATGAGCAGTTCTTC.